This TCR beta chain was retrieved from a study of T cells after yellow fever vaccination. CDR1 is MDHEN and CDR2 is SYDVKM in the germline V gene. Trimming left V 4 bases short and J 7 bases short, with 17 bases between. CDR3 length: 16 residues. Template switching by 5'RACE produced TCR cDNA, adding a universal primer site and UMIs. TCRdb analysed the 5' RACE reads with MiXCR anew, one entry per CDR3 protein. The profile shows 250,000 to 400,000 distinct CDR3 sequences, roughly 4% of them singletons. Sequenced material: PBMCs, taken 5 days after the yellow fever booster vaccination. This chain links TRBV28 with TRBJ1-6, with D uncertain. This sequence was found in a man between 18 and 35 years old who received the YFV17D yellow fever vaccine. The CDR3 here is CASSSYTLRENSPLHF. The CDR3 coding sequence is TGTGCCAGCAGTTCATATACTCTTCGAGAGAATTCACCCCTCCACTTT.